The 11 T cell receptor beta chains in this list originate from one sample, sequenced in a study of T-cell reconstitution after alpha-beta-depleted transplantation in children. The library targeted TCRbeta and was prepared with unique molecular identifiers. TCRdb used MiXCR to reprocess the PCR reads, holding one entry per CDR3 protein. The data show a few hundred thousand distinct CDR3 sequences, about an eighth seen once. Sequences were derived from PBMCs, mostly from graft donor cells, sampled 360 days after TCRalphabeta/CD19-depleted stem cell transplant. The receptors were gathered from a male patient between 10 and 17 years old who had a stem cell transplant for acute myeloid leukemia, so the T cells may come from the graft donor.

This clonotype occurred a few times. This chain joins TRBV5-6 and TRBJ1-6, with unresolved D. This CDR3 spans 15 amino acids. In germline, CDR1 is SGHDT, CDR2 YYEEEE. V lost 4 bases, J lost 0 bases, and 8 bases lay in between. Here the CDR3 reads CASSRISSYNSPLHF. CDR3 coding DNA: TGTGCCAGCAGCAGGATCAGCTCCTATAATTCACCCCTCCACTTT.

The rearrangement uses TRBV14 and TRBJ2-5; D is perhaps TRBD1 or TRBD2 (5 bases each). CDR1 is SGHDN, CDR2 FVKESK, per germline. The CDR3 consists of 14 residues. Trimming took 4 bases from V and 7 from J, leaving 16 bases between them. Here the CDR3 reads CASSRGKLPGTQYF. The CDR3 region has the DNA TGTGCCAGCAGCCGGGGGAAACTCCCTGGGACCCAGTACTTC. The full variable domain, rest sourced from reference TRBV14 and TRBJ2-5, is EAGVTQFPSHSVIEKGQTVTLRCDPISGHDNLYWYRRVMGKEIKFLLHFVKESKQDESGMPNNRFLAERTGGTYSTLKVQPAELEDSGVYFCASSRGKLPGTQYFGPGTRLLVL.

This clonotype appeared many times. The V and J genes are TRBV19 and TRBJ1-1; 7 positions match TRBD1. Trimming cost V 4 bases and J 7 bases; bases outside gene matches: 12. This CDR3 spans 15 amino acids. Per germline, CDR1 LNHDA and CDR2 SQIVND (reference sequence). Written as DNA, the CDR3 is TGTGCCAGTAGTACGTCACAGGGGCGAGATGATGAAGCTTTCTTT. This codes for CASSTSQGRDDEAFF.

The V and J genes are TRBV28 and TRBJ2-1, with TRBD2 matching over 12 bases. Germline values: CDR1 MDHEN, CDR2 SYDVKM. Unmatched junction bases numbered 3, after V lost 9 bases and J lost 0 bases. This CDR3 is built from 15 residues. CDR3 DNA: TGTGCCAGTAGGACTAGCGGGGTCTCCTACAATGAGCAGTTCTTC. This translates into CASRTSGVSYNEQFF.

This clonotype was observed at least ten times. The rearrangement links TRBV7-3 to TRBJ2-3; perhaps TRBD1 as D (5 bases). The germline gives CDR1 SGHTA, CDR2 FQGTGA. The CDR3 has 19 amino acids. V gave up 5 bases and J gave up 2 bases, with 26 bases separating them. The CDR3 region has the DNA TGTGCCAGCAGCCCTAGTTTGCGACAGCTATCTTCTGCCACAGATACGCAGTATTTT. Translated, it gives CASSPSLRQLSSATDTQYF.

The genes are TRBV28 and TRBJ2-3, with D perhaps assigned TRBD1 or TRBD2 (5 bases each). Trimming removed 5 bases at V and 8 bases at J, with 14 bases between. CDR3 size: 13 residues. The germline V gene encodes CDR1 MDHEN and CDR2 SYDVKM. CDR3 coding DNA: TGTGCCAGCAGTCAGGGACCTACCGGTACGCAGTATTTT. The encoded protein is CASSQGPTGTQYF.

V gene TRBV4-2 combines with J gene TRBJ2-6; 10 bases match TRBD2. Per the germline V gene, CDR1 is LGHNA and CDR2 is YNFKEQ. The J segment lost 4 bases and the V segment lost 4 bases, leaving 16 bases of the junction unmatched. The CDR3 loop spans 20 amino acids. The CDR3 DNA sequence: TGTGCCAGCAGCCGGGACAGCCCTAGCGGGAGAACTACAGGGGCCAACGTCCTGACTTTC. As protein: CASSRDSPSGRTTGANVLTF.

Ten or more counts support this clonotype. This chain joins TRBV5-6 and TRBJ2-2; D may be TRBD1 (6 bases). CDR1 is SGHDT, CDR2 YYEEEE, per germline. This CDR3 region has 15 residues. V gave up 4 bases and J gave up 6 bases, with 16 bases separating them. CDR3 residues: CASSGAGPGAGELFF. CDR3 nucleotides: TGTGCCAGCAGCGGAGCAGGGCCAGGGGCCGGGGAGCTGTTTTTT.

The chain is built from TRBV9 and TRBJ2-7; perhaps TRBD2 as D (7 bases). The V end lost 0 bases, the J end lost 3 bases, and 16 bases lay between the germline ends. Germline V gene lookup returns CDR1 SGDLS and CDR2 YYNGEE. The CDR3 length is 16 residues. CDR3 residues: CASSVGGLAALYEQYF. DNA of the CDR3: TGTGCCAGCAGCGTAGGGGGGCTAGCGGCCCTCTACGAGCAGTACTTC.

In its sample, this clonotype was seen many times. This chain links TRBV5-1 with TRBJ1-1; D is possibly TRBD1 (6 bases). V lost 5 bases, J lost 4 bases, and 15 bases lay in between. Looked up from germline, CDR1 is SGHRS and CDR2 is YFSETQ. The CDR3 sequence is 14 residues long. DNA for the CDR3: TGCGCCAGCAGAGCGACAGGAATGGCCACTGAAGCTTTCTTT. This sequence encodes CASRATGMATEAFF.

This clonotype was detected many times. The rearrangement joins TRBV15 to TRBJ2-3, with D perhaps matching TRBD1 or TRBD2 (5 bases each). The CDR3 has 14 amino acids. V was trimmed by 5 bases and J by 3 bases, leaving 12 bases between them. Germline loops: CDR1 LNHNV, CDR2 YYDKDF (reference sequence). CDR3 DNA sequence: TGTGCCACCAGCGACCGGGACCCGACAGATACGCAGTATTTT. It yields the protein CATSDRDPTDTQYF. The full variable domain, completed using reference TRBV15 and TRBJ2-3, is DAMVIQNPRYQVTQFGKPVTLSCSQTLNHNVMYWYQQKSSQAPKLLFHYYDKDFNNEADTPDNFQSRRPNTSFCFLDIRSPGLGDTAMYLCATSDRDPTDTQYFGPGTRLTVL.